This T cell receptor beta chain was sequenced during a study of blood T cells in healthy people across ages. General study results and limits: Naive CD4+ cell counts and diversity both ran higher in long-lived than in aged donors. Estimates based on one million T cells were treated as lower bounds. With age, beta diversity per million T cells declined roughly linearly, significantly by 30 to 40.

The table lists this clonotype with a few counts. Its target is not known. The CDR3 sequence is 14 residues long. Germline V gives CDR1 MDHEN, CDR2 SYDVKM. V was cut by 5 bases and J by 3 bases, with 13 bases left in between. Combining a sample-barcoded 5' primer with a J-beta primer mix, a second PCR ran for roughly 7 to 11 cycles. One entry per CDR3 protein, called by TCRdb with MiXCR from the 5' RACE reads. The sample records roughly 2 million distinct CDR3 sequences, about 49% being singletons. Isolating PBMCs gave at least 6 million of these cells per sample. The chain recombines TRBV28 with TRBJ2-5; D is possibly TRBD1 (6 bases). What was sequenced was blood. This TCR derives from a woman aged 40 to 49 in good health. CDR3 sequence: CASSTTGDKETQYF. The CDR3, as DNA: TGTGCCAGCAGTACCACCGGGGACAAAGAGACCCAGTACTTC.